Each of the 32 T cell receptor beta chains below was sequenced from the same sample in a study of breast tumors, draining lymph nodes, adjacent tissues. MiXCR, applied by TCRdb to the multiplex PCR reads, yields one record per CDR3 protein. This table holds about 110,000 distinct CDR3 sequences, less than 40% found once. Samples came from axillary lymph nodes draining the breast cancer. Material for sequencing was axillary lymph node tissue. These receptors all stem from a female donor with breast cancer. Some clones in this sample may be carry-over from other donors' samples.

The chain recombines TRBV19 with TRBJ1-1; no clear D gene. Germline values: CDR1 LNHDA, CDR2 SQIVND (reference sequence). Trimming left V 4 bases short and J 7 bases short, with 13 bases between. The CDR3 covers 13 residues. Here the CDR3 DNA reads TGTGCCAGTAGTACTAGCAGACACTTTGAAGCTTTCTTT. Translated, it gives CASSTSRHFEAFF.

Concerning this clonotype: It may be a read error: a sequence one base away is much more abundant. This chain uses TRBV12-5 with TRBJ1-2; no clear D gene. CDR1 LGHNT and CDR2 FRNRAP come from the germline V gene. This CDR3 is 11 amino acids long. This CDR3 reads CATLGGNGYAF. CDR3 in DNA: TGTGCTACTTTGGGAGGGAATGGCTACGCCTTC.

This clonotype was found many times. J is TRBJ2-3 and V is TRBV10-3; 14 nucleotides align to TRBD2. The germline gives CDR1 ENHRY, CDR2 SYGVKD. V was pared by 6 bases and J by 4 bases, with 6 bases of the junction left unmatched. The CDR3 is 16 amino acids. The CDR3 loop is CAIRRLAGGPADTQYF. The CDR3 DNA reads TGTGCCATCAGAAGACTAGCGGGAGGGCCGGCAGATACGCAGTATTTT.

This clonotype appeared a few times. A single base separates this from a much larger clone, so it may be a read error. The J gene is TRBJ2-6, the V gene TRBV7-9; possibly TRBD1 or TRBD2 for D (5 bases each). Germline V gives CDR1 SEHNR, CDR2 FQNEAQ (reference sequence). The CDR3 has 18 amino acids. CDR3 DNA: TGTGCCAGCATCTGCCGTGGATGGGGAGTTGGTGGGGCCCACGTCCTGACTTTC. It encodes CASICRGWGVGGAHVLTF.

This clonotype was observed at least ten times. The V call is TRBV20-1, the J call TRBJ1-5; D is undetermined. Germline values: CDR1 DFQATT, CDR2 SNEGSKA (reference sequence). Trimming left V 1 base short and J 3 bases short, with 7 bases between. CDR3 length: 13 amino acids. The chain's CDR3 is CSARGPANQPQHF. CDR3 nucleotide sequence: TGCAGTGCTAGAGGGCCGGCCAATCAGCCCCAGCATTTT.

This clonotype was observed many times. The chain combines TRBV20-1 with TRBJ2-2; possible D gene TRBD1, 6 bases. CDR1 is DFQATT, CDR2 SNEGSKA, per germline (reference sequence). Trimming cost V 6 bases and J 1 base, with 12 bases left between them. CDR3 size: 14 residues. CDR3 protein: CSAPGTLNTGELFF. The CDR3 DNA reads TGCAGTGCCCCCGGGACATTGAACACCGGGGAGCTGTTTTTT.

The genes are TRBV6-1 and TRBJ1-5; unclear D gene. Germline V gives CDR1 MNHNS, CDR2 SASEGT. The ends were cut back, 6 bases at V and 2 bases at J, with 14 bases in the middle. The CDR3 runs to 15 residues. CDR3 sequence (DNA): TGTGCCAGCAGCCCCGACGTGGCGGGCAATCAGCCCCAGCATTTT. Translation: CASSPDVAGNQPQHF.

This clonotype was observed many times. The rearrangement links TRBV19 to TRBJ1-6; D unclear. This CDR3 has 13 amino acids. With 2 bases removed from V and 7 bases from J, the gap between germline ends came to 6 bases. Looked up from germline, CDR1 is LNHDA and CDR2 is SQIVND (reference sequence). CDR3 sequence (DNA): TGTGCCAGTAGTATAAGTGTCAATTCACCCCTCCACTTT. The encoded protein is CASSISVNSPLHF.

This clonotype appeared a few times. A read error is possible here, since a much larger clone lies one base away. The chain carries TRBV19 and TRBJ2-2; D gene ambiguous. CDR3 size: 15 residues. Germline-derived CDR1 and CDR2 are LNHDA and SQIVND (reference sequence). V was pared by 3 bases and J by 9 bases, with 17 bases between. The CDR3 here is CASSISGYWTWELFF. CDR3 DNA: TGTGCCAGTAGTATCTCCGGATATTGGACCTGGGAGCTGTTTTTT.

At least ten counts were recorded for this clonotype. The CDR3 nucleotides are TGTGCCAGCAGCTTAGAGGAGGTTGGGTCTCAGTGGGGGAATGAGCAGTTCTTC. Its protein product is CASSLEEVGSQWGNEQFF. The V and J genes are TRBV7-2 and TRBJ2-1, with D tentatively TRBD1 or TRBD2 (5 bases each). V lost 1 base and J lost 7, with 23 bases in between. The CDR3 covers 18 residues. Germline V gene data show CDR1 as SGHTA and CDR2 as FQGNSA.

The CDR3 loop is CASSLRGTMNTGELFF. The CDR3, as DNA: TGTGCCAGCAGTTTACGCGGGACAATGAACACCGGGGAGCTGTTTTTT. V is TRBV28 and J is TRBJ2-2, with D perhaps matching TRBD1 or TRBD2 (6 bases each). The CDR3 consists of 16 residues. From germline, CDR1 is MDHEN and CDR2 SYDVKM. V was cut by 2 bases and J by 1 base, with 11 bases left in between. The complete variable domain, with remaining parts taken from reference TRBV28 and TRBJ2-2, reads DVKVTQSSRYLVKRTGEKVFLECVQDMDHENMFWYRQDPGLGLRLIYFSYDVKMKEKGDIPEGYSVSREKKERFSLILESASTNQTSMYLCASSLRGTMNTGELFFGEGSRLTVL.

V gene TRBV20-1 combines with J gene TRBJ2-3; TRBD2 agrees at 9 bases. The CDR3 is 16 amino acids. Germline CDR1 DFQATT, CDR2 SNEGSKA (reference sequence). V was clipped by 7 bases and J by 6 bases; unmatched bases: 17. CDR3 region: CSVSVRLADTTDTQYF. CDR3 DNA sequence: TGCAGTGTTAGTGTTCGACTAGCGGATACCACGGATACGCAGTATTTT.

Many counts were recorded for this clonotype. A much larger clone sits a single nucleotide away, making a read error possible. The CDR3 bases are TGCAGTGTCAAATCCCGGGATTTCCAAGCGACCCAGTACTTC. It encodes CSVKSRDFQATQYF. The rearrangement uses TRBV20-1 and TRBJ2-5, with a tentative D call TRBD2 (5 bases). CDR1 DFQATT and CDR2 SNEGSKA come from the germline V gene (reference sequence). This CDR3 spans 14 amino acids.

This clonotype has a count of ten or more. This chain links TRBV18 with TRBJ1-2; 7 nucleotides align to TRBD1. J gave up 8 bases and V 6 bases, and 9 bases lay outside the gene matches. The germline gives CDR1 KGHSH, CDR2 LQKENI. The CDR3 runs to 13 residues. The CDR3 protein is CASSEDREYGYTF. The CDR3 bases are TGTGCCAGCTCCGAAGACAGGGAGTACGGCTACACCTTC.

This clonotype appeared many times. The chain has TRBV11-2 and TRBJ2-5, with 7 positions matching TRBD2. In germline, CDR1 is SGHAT, CDR2 FQNNGV. The CDR3 has 16 amino acids. V lost 0 bases and J lost 4; bases outside the gene matches: 8. Here the CDR3 reads CASSLDRLAVGETQYF. As DNA, the CDR3 is TGTGCCAGCAGCTTAGACCGCCTAGCGGTGGGAGAGACCCAGTACTTC.

This clonotype occurred many times. The V call is TRBV9, the J call TRBJ2-3; TRBD2 matches 9 bases. Germline V gives CDR1 SGDLS, CDR2 YYNGEE. The CDR3 covers 17 residues. V was clipped by 3 bases and J by 3 bases; unmatched bases: 11. The CDR3 DNA is TGTGCCAGCAGCGCCCGACCAAGGGGACTAGCAACAGATACGCAGTATTTT. Translated, it gives CASSARPRGLATDTQYF.

The sample holds many counts of this clonotype. The V call is TRBV10-2, the J call TRBJ1-5; D unresolved. The germline V and J ends were trimmed by 7 bases and 3 bases, with 10 bases remaining between them. Germline V gives CDR1 WSHSY, CDR2 SAAADI. The CDR3 loop spans 13 amino acids. The CDR3 spells CASMRVLNQPQHF. The CDR3 DNA is TGCGCCAGCATGAGAGTACTCAATCAGCCCCAGCATTTT.

With respect to this clonotype: This may stem from a read error, because a much larger clone lies one nucleotide away. Likely a read error: the CDR3 ends without its conserved phenylalanine or tryptophan. J is TRBJ2-3 and V is TRBV3-1, with 7 bases that match TRBD2. In germline, CDR1 is LGHDT, CDR2 YNNKEL (reference sequence). J was trimmed by 1 base and V by 4 bases; bases with no gene match: 5. This CDR3 is built from 15 residues. In nucleotides, the CDR3 is TGTGCCAGCAGCCGGCGGGGGATAGGCACAGATACGCAGTATTAT. It codes for CASSRRGIGTDTQYY.

Many counts were recorded for this clonotype. This rearrangement joins TRBV7-9 to TRBJ2-1; possible D gene TRBD1, 6 bases. Trimming took off 5 bases at V and 8 bases at J, with 19 bases between the two ends. Germline V lookup: CDR1 SEHNR, CDR2 FQNEAQ (reference sequence). The CDR3 spans 15 residues. Here the CDR3 DNA reads TGTGCCAGCAGCCTAGGGGGAGAGCTGATGGATGAGCAGTTCTTC. This codes for CASSLGGELMDEQFF.

This clonotype was observed once. This chain links TRBV2 with TRBJ1-2; no clear D. With 6 bases removed from V and 5 bases from J, the gap between germline ends came to 16 bases. This CDR3 comprises 14 residues. Germline V CDR1 and CDR2: SNHLY, FYNNEI. CDR3 residues: CASSASVPSYGYTF. The CDR3 DNA sequence: TGTGCCAGCAGCGCTAGCGTACCCAGTTATGGCTACACCTTC.

This clonotype was seen at least ten times. This rearrangement joins TRBV9 to TRBJ2-3; TRBD2 aligns across 7 bases. The CDR3 runs to 16 residues. Trimming cost V 7 bases and J 3 bases; bases outside gene matches: 14. Germline lookup yields CDR1 SGDLS and CDR2 YYNGEE. The CDR3 coding sequence is TGTGCCAGCTCCGTGGGATCCTCCGGGGGGACAGATACGCAGTATTTT. Translated, it gives CASSVGSSGGTDTQYF.

V gene TRBV29-1 combines with J gene TRBJ2-1, with D hard to call. Trimming left V 7 bases short and J 15 bases short, with 13 bases between. CDR3 size: 9 residues. Germline V gene data show CDR1 as SQVTM and CDR2 as ANQGSEA. The CDR3 coding sequence is TGCAGCGCTAGGCAAGCACCGTTCTTC. Protein sequence: CSARQAPFF.

The rearrangement joins TRBV2 to TRBJ1-6; TRBD1 is a possible D gene (5 bases). This CDR3 is 14 amino acids long. Germline V lookup: CDR1 SNHLY, CDR2 FYNNEI. CDR3: CARIGGAGNSPLHF. The CDR3 DNA reads TGTGCTAGAATCGGAGGGGCGGGTAATTCACCCCTCCACTTT.

This clonotype was seen a single time. The rearrangement joins TRBV15 to TRBJ1-6; 9 bases map to TRBD1. V was pared by 3 bases and J by 7 bases, with 7 bases of the junction left unmatched. Germline values: CDR1 LNHNV, CDR2 YYDKDF (reference sequence). The CDR3 length is 16 residues. CDR3 in DNA: TGTGCCACCAGCAGCCCCGGGACAGGGATAAATTCACCCCTCCACTTT. It translates to CATSSPGTGINSPLHF.

This clonotype was observed many times. This sequence joins TRBV25-1 and TRBJ2-2; the match to TRBD2 covers 10 bases. This CDR3 region has 15 residues. Germline CDR1 is MGHDK and CDR2 is SYGVNS. The V segment lost 5 bases and the J segment 3 bases; nucleotides outside the gene matches: 3. The CDR3 DNA follows: TGTGCCAGCAGTTTAGCGGGAGGCGACACCGGGGAGCTGTTTTTT. This gives the protein CASSLAGGDTGELFF.

This clonotype was observed many times. This sequence joins TRBV20-1 and TRBJ2-7; 9 nucleotides line up with TRBD2. The trim removed 1 base at V and 3 bases at J, leaving 4 bases unmatched. The length of the CDR3 is 14 residues. Per germline, CDR1 DFQATT and CDR2 SNEGSKA (reference sequence). CDR3 amino acids: CSARVTSGLYEQYF. The CDR3, as DNA: TGCAGTGCTAGAGTAACTAGCGGGCTCTACGAGCAGTACTTC.

In its sample, this clonotype was seen many times. This chain uses TRBV14 with TRBJ1-3; the D is unclear. Trimming removed 0 bases from V and 4 bases from J, with 4 bases in between. This CDR3 is built from 13 residues. Germline values: CDR1 SGHDN, CDR2 FVKESK. CDR3 nucleotides: TGTGCCAGCAGCCAAGACAGGGGAAACACCATATATTTT. It is translated as CASSQDRGNTIYF. Based on the CDR3 plus reference TRBV14 and TRBJ1-3, the full variable domain is EAGVTQFPSHSVIEKGQTVTLRCDPISGHDNLYWYRRVMGKEIKFLLHFVKESKQDESGMPNNRFLAERTGGTYSTLKVQPAELEDSGVYFCASSQDRGNTIYFGEGSWLTVV.

Ten or more counts support this clonotype. The chain carries TRBV6-2 or TRBV6-3 and TRBJ1-6, with D uncertain. Per germline, CDR1 MNHEY and CDR2 SVGEGT. There are 15 residues in the CDR3. V lost 0 bases and J lost 10, with 13 bases in between. CDR3 DNA sequence: TGTGCCAGCAGTTACTCGAGAAAGGGCGAGTCACCCCTCCACTTT. Translating it yields CASSYSRKGESPLHF.

This clonotype came up many times. J is TRBJ2-7 and V is TRBV12-3 or TRBV12-4; D is possibly TRBD1 (6 bases). V was cut by 2 bases and J by 2 bases, with 13 bases left in between. This CDR3 region has 15 residues. The CDR3 region has the DNA TGTGCCAGCAGTTTATGGGGACATACGACCTACGAGCAGTACTTC. This translates into CASSLWGHTTYEQYF.

This chain links TRBV6-4 with TRBJ1-2, with D possibly TRBD1 on 5 matching bases. V was clipped by 10 bases and J by 6 bases, with 12 bases between them. The CDR3 runs to 11 residues. Germline V lookup: CDR1 MRHNA, CDR2 SNTAGT. CDR3 DNA: TGTGCCACCCTGCCGGGGGATGGCTACACCTTC. Its translation: CATLPGDGYTF.

This clonotype was counted at least ten times. V is TRBV27 and J is TRBJ2-3; TRBD2 matches at 9 bases. Germline CDR1 is MNHEY and CDR2 is SMNVEV (reference sequence). The CDR3 contains 17 residues. After removal of 1 base from V and 6 bases from J, the junction contained 11 bases not matched to a gene. The CDR3 region is CASSLFWAASGEDTQYF. CDR3 DNA sequence: TGTGCCAGCAGTTTATTCTGGGCGGCTAGCGGGGAGGATACGCAGTATTTT.

This chain links TRBV5-7 with TRBJ2-7; no reliable D call. TRBV5-7 is marked as an open reading frame, function uncertain. Trimming took off 4 bases at V and 3 bases at J, with 32 bases between the two ends. The CDR3 runs 20 residues. The CDR3 reads CASSRFTAVGLSLPFYEQYF. The DNA for the CDR3 is TGTGCCAGCAGCCGGTTTACTGCGGTGGGCCTGTCCCTCCCTTTCTACGAGCAGTACTTC.